This T cell receptor beta chain was observed in a study of breast tumors, draining lymph nodes, adjacent tissues. General study results and limits: Tumor T cell lymph node origin was a supported hypothesis, not proven. Tumor TCR diversity was below lymph nodes but above nontumor tissue. Data fit most tumor T cells coming from lymph node, expanding in tumor.

TCRdb passed the multiplex PCR reads through MiXCR, listing each CDR3 protein once. The sample contains some 140,000 distinct CDR3 sequences, about 20% of which appear only once. For this clonotype: Its antigen is unknown.

Axillary draining lymph nodes of breast cancer patients supplied the node samples. The CDR3 length is 14 residues. Germline CDR1 is SGHDN and CDR2 is FVKESK. V lost 3 bases, J lost 0 bases, and 6 bases lay in between. The sample was axillary lymph node tissue. V usage is TRBV14 and J usage is TRBJ2-4; tentative D call: TRBD1 (5 bases). This TCR was recovered from a female donor with breast cancer. Some clones in this sample may be carry-over from other donors' samples. In nucleotides, the CDR3 is TGTGCCAGCAGCCACAGGGTAGCCAAAAACATTCAGTACTTC. Amino acid sequence: CASSHRVAKNIQYF.